This T cell receptor beta chain was sequenced during a study of blood T cell repertoires in COVID-19 (dated by TCRdb to 2020 to 2021). For context, the study as a whole: Samples from collaborators originated in the United States, Italy and Spain and spanned both the acute and convalescent phases of COVID-19. A freely available public database, intended as a resource for researchers studying the immune response to SARS-CoV-2, is where the repertoires were released. Deeply sampled blood TCRbeta repertoires from subjects exposed to, actively infected with, or recovered from COVID-19 were included in the dataset. The samples were drawn from two sources: the first 160 participants of the ongoing ImmuneRACE study, and approximately 1,300 subjects contributed by 6 global collaborators. Where available, HLA class I and class II types were taken from metadata supplied by the sample provider and were not determined by assay-based typing. Sample metadata almost always included a de-identified subject ID, COVID-19 status, age in years and sex. The material from the prospective study consisted of cDNA or gDNA derived from T cells, B-cell-depleted T cells, or PBMCs. What the study reported, not specific to this receptor: The quantity of clinical and demographic metadata differed by source and by participant and was supplied without curation.

Whole blood was collected in K2EDTA tubes by collaborating institutions according to the institutions' own protocols. For TCRbeta analysis, collaborator samples were shipped as frozen whole blood, as isolated PBMCs, or as DNA extracted from either sample type. TCRbeta CDR3 regions were amplified from genomic DNA using the immunoSEQ Assay, a bias-controlled multiplex PCR. The paper's data handling went like this. Within the assay, amplification of reference gene primers was used to estimate how many nucleated cells each sample contained. Sequence reads were collapsed and filtered to measure the absolute abundance of every unique TCRbeta CDR3 rearrangement. Productive Simpson clonality was computed per sample as the square root of Simpson's diversity index over productive rearrangements. As stored in TCRdb, this immuneACCESS dataset retains in-frame rearrangements with V and J assigned. A fraction of the clones does not appear; measured against another copy, unresolved V genes explain less than half of the discrepancy, and the remainder lacks a known reason. V, J and clone size derive from that table, while D and trimming were established from the DNA sequence. This sample is represented by around 500,000 clones; approximately 83% of them were singletons. The ten top clones hold approximately 3.4% of the sample.

Points on this clone: Which antigen it targets is not known. No base qualities exist here, and no much larger clone lies one base off it.

The clonotype originates from a human donor in a cohort sampled during active COVID-19. Sequencing input: peripheral blood.

The CDR3 reads CASSKGQGYGYTF. The bases read TGTGCCAGTAGTAAGGGGCAGGGGTATGGCTACACCTTC. The chain joins TRBV19 to TRBJ1-2; the best D guess is TRBD1, with 6 bases matching. From cysteine to phenylalanine, the CDR3 is 13 amino acids long. Just CDR3 DNA is preserved here, 39 bases in frame from base 1. According to the germline V gene (reference sequence), CDR1 reads LNHDA and CDR2 reads SQIVND. V is shortened by 4 bases, J by 5 bases, and the region joining them spans 11 bases.